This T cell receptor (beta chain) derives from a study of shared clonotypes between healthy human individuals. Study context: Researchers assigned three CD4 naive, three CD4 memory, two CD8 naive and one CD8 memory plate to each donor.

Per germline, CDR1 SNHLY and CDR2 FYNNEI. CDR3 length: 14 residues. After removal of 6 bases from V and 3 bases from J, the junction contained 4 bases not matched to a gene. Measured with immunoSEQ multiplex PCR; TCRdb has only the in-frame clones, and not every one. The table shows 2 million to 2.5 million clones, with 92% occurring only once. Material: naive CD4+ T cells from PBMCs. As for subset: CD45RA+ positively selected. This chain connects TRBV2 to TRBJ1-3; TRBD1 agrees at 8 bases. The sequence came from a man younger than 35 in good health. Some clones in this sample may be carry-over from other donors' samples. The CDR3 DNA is TGTGCCAGCAGATACGACAGGGGTGGAAACACCATATATTTT. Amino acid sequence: CASRYDRGGNTIYF.